A single sample gave rise to the 31 T cell receptor beta chains below, sequenced in a study of tumor T cells in aggressive B-cell lymphoma. TCRdb keeps only in-frame clones here, not all; method: immunoSEQ multiplex PCR. Here the sample spans roughly 10,000 clones, nearly 95% being singletons. Sequencing input: tumor tissue. The receptors originated from an adult with diffuse large B cell lymphoma.

The rearrangement uses TRBV5-1 and TRBJ1-3; 8 nucleotides align to TRBD1. The CDR3 length is 12 residues. The germline gives CDR1 SGHRS, CDR2 YFSETQ. J lost 8 bases, V lost 7 bases, and 5 bases had no gene match. CDR3: CASSQGADTIYF. The CDR3 region has the DNA TGCGCCAGCTCGCAGGGGGCTGACACCATATATTTT.

The chain combines TRBV7-8 with TRBJ1-2; TRBD1 matches 9 bases. Germline V gene lookup returns CDR1 SGHVS and CDR2 FQNEAQ. V gave up 4 bases and J gave up 3 bases; unmatched junction bases: 18. The CDR3 contains 19 residues. CDR3 coding DNA: TGTGCCAGCAGCTCGAGAAAGGGGGAAGTGGGACAGGGCTACTATGGCTACACCTTC. Amino acids: CASSSRKGEVGQGYYGYTF.

V gene TRBV12-5 combines with J gene TRBJ2-2; 10 bases are shared with TRBD2. This CDR3 is 15 amino acids long. Germline values: CDR1 LGHNT, CDR2 FRNRAP. J lost 6 bases, V lost 7 bases, and 8 bases had no gene match. The CDR3: CASEASGSRPGELFF. The CDR3 bases are TGTGCTAGTGAGGCTAGCGGGAGTAGGCCCGGGGAGCTGTTTTTT.

V gene TRBV30 combines with J gene TRBJ1-2; the match to TRBD1 covers 9 bases. Germline values: CDR1 GTSNPN, CDR2 SVGIG (reference sequence). Germline trimming cut 5 bases from V and 2 bases from J; bases unmatched to any gene: 12. The length of the CDR3 is 16 residues. The CDR3: CAWGRGLTGGNYGYTF. The CDR3 DNA reads as TGTGCCTGGGGACGGGGGTTGACAGGGGGGAACTATGGCTACACCTTC.

The rearrangement uses TRBV29-1 and TRBJ2-1; the match to TRBD2 covers 16 bases. The V gene end was trimmed by 2 bases and the J gene end by 0 bases; junction bases not matched to a gene: 7. Germline V CDR1 and CDR2: SQVTM, ANQGSEA. This CDR3 has 19 amino acids. CDR3 sequence reads: CSVEFWGLAGGLSYNEQFF. The CDR3 nucleotides are TGCAGCGTTGAATTTTGGGGACTAGCGGGGGGGCTCTCCTACAATGAGCAGTTCTTC.

The rearrangement uses TRBV7-3 and TRBJ2-3; D perhaps matches TRBD2 (6 bases). This CDR3 is 15 amino acids long. Germline V gene lookup returns CDR1 SGHTA and CDR2 FQGTGA. The V end was cut by 0 bases, the J end by 0 bases, with 7 bases between. CDR3 amino acids: CASSLTGGSTDTQYF. As DNA, the CDR3 is TGTGCCAGCAGCTTAACGGGGGGAAGCACAGATACGCAGTATTTT. The full variable domain, with the rest looked up from reference TRBV7-3 and TRBJ2-3, is GAGVSQTPSNKVTEKGKYVELRCDPISGHTALYWYRQSLGQGPEFLIYFQGTGAADDSGLPNDRFFAVRPEGSVSTLKIQRTERGDSAVYLCASSLTGGSTDTQYFGPGTRLTVL.

The chain is built from TRBV6-5 and TRBJ2-2, with D possibly TRBD2 on 6 matching bases. This CDR3 contains 15 residues. The V and J ends lost 0 bases and 6 bases respectively, with 11 bases between them. CDR1 MNHEY and CDR2 SVGAGI come from the germline V gene. The CDR3 sequence: CASSYSKGGAGELFF. The CDR3, as DNA: TGTGCCAGCAGTTACTCGAAAGGAGGGGCCGGGGAGCTGTTTTTT.

The V gene is TRBV7-6, the J gene TRBJ2-2; TRBD2 aligns across 15 bases. The germline V gene has CDR1 SGHVS and CDR2 FNYEAQ. The CDR3 is made up of 18 amino acids. The J segment lost 5 bases and the V segment lost 5 bases, leaving 9 bases of the junction unmatched. The CDR3 DNA sequence: TGTGCCAGCAGCCTAGGACTAGCGGGGGGGCAACGGACCGGGGAGCTGTTTTTT. Protein product: CASSLGLAGGQRTGELFF. The full variable domain, its missing parts supplied by reference TRBV7-6 and TRBJ2-2, is GAGVSQSPRYKVTKRGQDVALRCDPISGHVSLYWYRQALGQGPEFLTYFNYEAQQDKSGLPNDRFSAERPEGSISTLTIQRTEQRDSAMYRCASSLGLAGGQRTGELFFGEGSRLTVL.

The chain combines TRBV2 with TRBJ2-5; a weak D match, TRBD1 (6 bases). Germline V gives CDR1 SNHLY, CDR2 FYNNEI. The ends were cut back, 6 bases at V and 2 bases at J, with 13 bases in the middle. The CDR3 spans 14 residues. In DNA, the CDR3 is TGTGCCAGCAGAGCGTCTAGGGGGCAAGAGACCCAGTACTTC. This encodes CASRASRGQETQYF.

This chain joins TRBV30 and TRBJ2-1; possibly TRBD1 for D (5 bases). The CDR3 is 11 residues long. Germline values: CDR1 GTSNPN, CDR2 SVGIG (reference sequence). V lost 5 bases, J lost 6 bases, and 8 bases lay in between. The CDR3 DNA reads as TGTGCCTGGGGGGCTACCAATGAGCAGTTCTTC. It codes for CAWGATNEQFF. The full variable domain, with the rest looked up from reference TRBV30 and TRBJ2-1, is SQTIHQWPATLVQPVGSPLSLECTVEGTSNPNLYWYRQAAGRGLQLLFYSVGIGQISSEVPQNLSASRPQDRQFILSSKKLLLSDSGFYLCAWGATNEQFFGPGTRLTVL.

The chain couples TRBV9 to TRBJ2-1, with no clear D. The CDR3 covers 13 residues. The germline V gene has CDR1 SGDLS and CDR2 YYNGEE. Trimming removed 3 bases from V and 3 bases from J, with 7 bases in between. CDR3 bases: TGTGCCAGCAGCGCCCACGGCTACAATGAGCAGTTCTTC. It encodes CASSAHGYNEQFF.

The rearrangement links TRBV7-9 to TRBJ2-2, with 9 nucleotides matching TRBD2. The V and J ends lost 7 bases and 2 bases, in that order; junction bases with no gene match: 8. CDR3 length: 16 residues. Per the germline V gene, CDR1 is SEHNR and CDR2 is FQNEAQ (reference sequence). The CDR3 region is CASKGLAGTNTGELFF. The CDR3 nucleotides read TGTGCCAGCAAGGGGCTAGCGGGAACAAACACCGGGGAGCTGTTTTTT.

The V call is TRBV2, the J call TRBJ2-2; 11 bases map to TRBD1. This CDR3 spans 13 amino acids. Unmatched junction bases numbered 6, after V lost 11 bases and J lost 7 bases. Germline V gives CDR1 SNHLY, CDR2 FYNNEI. The CDR3 DNA reads as TGTGCCGGAAGGACAGGGGGCATCGGGGAGCTGTTTTTT. Amino acid sequence: CAGRTGGIGELFF.

On this clone itself: Relative to the germline gene, one junction end is altered; a read error may explain this. The chain couples TRBV4-1 to TRBJ2-7; D perhaps matches TRBD2 (6 bases). The CDR3 loop spans 15 amino acids. Germline-derived CDR1 and CDR2 are MGHRA and YSYEKL. CDR3: CASSPGLADSYKQYF. Written as DNA, the CDR3 is TGCGCCAGCAGCCCCGGGTTAGCGGACTCCTACAAGCAGTACTTC.

The gene calls are TRBV4-2 and TRBJ2-7, with 7 positions matching TRBD2. V gave up 4 bases and J gave up 3 bases; unmatched junction bases: 9. CDR1 is LGHNA, CDR2 YNFKEQ, per germline. The CDR3 runs to 15 residues. The CDR3 is CASSLRAGESYEQYF. CDR3 nucleotide sequence: TGTGCCAGCAGCCTAAGGGCGGGAGAGAGCTACGAGCAGTACTTC.

The chain has TRBV9 and TRBJ1-3; D is possibly TRBD1 (6 bases). Germline CDR1 is SGDLS and CDR2 is YYNGEE. The CDR3 is 18 residues long. V was cut by 0 bases and J by 2 bases, with 18 bases left in between. The CDR3 DNA reads TGTGCCAGCAGCGTAGCGTACTCACAGGGAGTCCCTGGAAACACCATATATTTT. Translated, it gives CASSVAYSQGVPGNTIYF.

The chain uses TRBV9 and TRBJ2-2; 9 nucleotides align to TRBD1. V shed 0 bases and J 1 base; nucleotides not matched to a gene: 7. The CDR3 covers 18 residues. The V gene's germline CDR1 is SGDLS and CDR2 YYNGEE. The chain's CDR3 is CASSVGFWDRENTGELFF. In nucleotides, the CDR3 is TGTGCCAGCAGCGTAGGGTTCTGGGACAGGGAGAACACCGGGGAGCTGTTTTTT.

This clone was observed a handful of times. The DNA of the CDR3 is TGTGCCAGCAGATGGGACAGGGGGCCAAACATTCAGTACTTC. The encoded protein is CASRWDRGPNIQYF. The rearrangement joins TRBV2 to TRBJ2-4; 12 positions match TRBD1. This CDR3 is 14 amino acids long. With 6 bases clipped from V and 6 bases from J, the junction kept 3 bases outside the gene matches. Germline V gene sequence: CDR1 SNHLY, CDR2 FYNNEI.

Only one count was recorded for this clone. The rearrangement joins TRBV11-2 to TRBJ1-2; TRBD1 is a possible D gene (6 bases). The CDR3 consists of 15 residues. Deletions cut 2 bases from V and 4 bases from J, with 14 bases between. Germline V CDR1 and CDR2: SGHAT, FQNNGV. This CDR3 is CASSLSGGGAYGYTF. CDR3 DNA: TGTGCCAGCAGCTTATCCGGGGGGGGCGCCTATGGCTACACCTTC.

The chain employs TRBV11-3 and TRBJ2-3; 13 bases fit TRBD2. The CDR3 runs to 14 residues. Trimming cost V 10 bases and J 3 bases; bases outside gene matches: 4. Per germline, CDR1 SGHNT and CDR2 YENEEA. CDR3 loop: CATGLAGWTDTQYF. In nucleotides, the CDR3 is TGTGCCACGGGACTAGCGGGATGGACAGATACGCAGTATTTT.

The chain recombines TRBV7-3 with TRBJ2-5; D remains ambiguous. This CDR3 region has 14 residues. Trimming left V 5 bases short and J 3 bases short, with 13 bases between. Germline CDR1 reads SGHTA; CDR2 reads FQGTGA. The CDR3 loop reads CASSLYGPKETQYF. In DNA form, the CDR3 reads TGTGCCAGCAGCCTTTATGGGCCCAAAGAGACCCAGTACTTC.

This chain links TRBV7-9 with TRBJ1-2; maybe TRBD1 (5 bases). CDR3 length: 14 residues. Germline values: CDR1 SEHNR, CDR2 FQNEAQ (reference sequence). Trimming shortened V by 5 bases and J by 0 bases, and 10 bases separated the two germline ends. The CDR3 region has the DNA TGTGCCAGCAGCATGACAGCCGCTAACTATGGCTACACCTTC. Amino acid sequence: CASSMTAANYGYTF.

This sequence joins TRBV7-9 and TRBJ1-3; TRBD1 aligns across 7 bases. The germline V gene encodes CDR1 SEHNR and CDR2 FQNEAQ (reference sequence). The V and J ends lost 1 base and 0 bases, in that order; junction bases with no gene match: 6. This CDR3 has 17 amino acids. The CDR3 DNA sequence: TGTGCCAGCAGCTTAGGAGGGGGCTCAGTCTCTGGAAACACCATATATTTT. Residues: CASSLGGGSVSGNTIYF.

V gene TRBV11-1 combines with J gene TRBJ2-1; D is possibly TRBD2 (5 bases). V lost 3 bases, J lost 6 bases, and 12 bases lay in between. CDR3 length equals 14 residues. Germline CDR1 and CDR2: SGHAT and FQDESV (reference sequence). CDR3 residues: CASSLIAGVNEQFF. The CDR3 region has the DNA TGTGCCAGCAGCTTGATCGCGGGTGTCAATGAGCAGTTCTTC.

J is TRBJ2-7 and V is TRBV18, with D uncertain. Germline CDR1 KGHSH, CDR2 LQKENI. The length of the CDR3 is 14 residues. V lost 2 bases and J lost 3, with 11 bases in between. The DNA for the CDR3 is TGTGCCAGCTCACCAACAGCATCTGTCTACGAGCAGTACTTC. Translation gives CASSPTASVYEQYF. The whole variable domain, filled in from reference TRBV18 and TRBJ2-7, reads NAGVMQNPRHLVRRRGQEARLRCSPMKGHSHVYWYRQLPEEGLKFMVYLQKENIIDESGMPKERFSAEFPKEGPSILRIQQVVRGDSAAYFCASSPTASVYEQYFGPGTRLTVT.

The chain uses TRBV7-9 and TRBJ1-2; the match to TRBD1 covers 9 bases. The CDR3 is 13 residues long. Per the germline V gene, CDR1 is SEHNR and CDR2 is FQNEAQ (reference sequence). Trimming took 8 bases from V and 6 from J; bases not matched to a gene: 7. The CDR3 is CASLGTGMNGYTF. Written as DNA, the CDR3 is TGTGCCAGCCTTGGGACAGGGATGAATGGCTACACCTTC.

The chain couples TRBV19 to TRBJ1-5, with D possibly being TRBD1 (6 bases). Germline assignment: CDR1 LNHDA and CDR2 SQIVND (reference sequence). Trimming left V 5 bases short and J 3 bases short, with 14 bases between. This CDR3 contains 15 residues. The CDR3 sequence: CASSPGGAYNQPQHF. CDR3 nucleotide sequence: TGTGCCAGTAGTCCCGGGGGGGCCTACAATCAGCCCCAGCATTTT.

This rearrangement joins TRBV4-1 to TRBJ1-2; no clear D gene. This CDR3 has 16 residues. The V gene lost 5 bases and the J gene lost 3 bases, with 19 bases spanning the gap. Looked up from germline, CDR1 is MGHRA and CDR2 is YSYEKL. The CDR3 loop reads CASSAGPGSIHYGYTF. The DNA of the CDR3 is TGCGCCAGCAGCGCCGGCCCCGGGTCCATCCACTATGGCTACACCTTC.

This clone appeared once. The genes are TRBV19 and TRBJ1-6, with a tentative D call TRBD1 (5 bases). CDR1 is LNHDA and CDR2 is SQIVND in the germline V gene (reference sequence). The CDR3 extends over 13 amino acids. The V gene lost 5 bases and the J gene lost 14 bases, with 16 bases spanning the gap. Here the CDR3 reads CASSPTRAEALHF. CDR3 coding DNA: TGTGCCAGTAGTCCCACCAGGGCAGAGGCCCTCCACTTT. Variable domain in full (rest from reference TRBV19 and TRBJ1-6): DGGITQSPKYLFRKEGQNVTLSCEQNLNHDAMYWYRQDPGQGLRLIYYSQIVNDFQKGDIAEGYSVSREKKESFPLTVTSAQKNPTAFYLCASSPTRAEALHFGNGTRLTVT.

The rearrangement uses TRBV4-2 and TRBJ2-7; 8 bases align to TRBD2. Germline V gene sequence: CDR1 LGHNA, CDR2 YNFKEQ. CDR3 length: 14 amino acids. The V gene end was trimmed by 5 bases and the J gene end by 3 bases; junction bases not matched to a gene: 6. The CDR3 bases are TGTGCCAGCAGCGCAGCGGGGGTACTCTACGAGCAGTACTTC. Translation: CASSAAGVLYEQYF.

This clone was observed a single time. CDR3 region: CASSSRPDRARTEAFF. The CDR3 DNA is TGTGCCAGCAGCTCTAGACCGGACAGGGCGAGAACTGAAGCTTTCTTT. This rearrangement joins TRBV7-2 to TRBJ1-1; TRBD1 aligns across 8 bases. CDR1 is SGHTA, CDR2 FQGNSA, per germline. The CDR3 extends over 16 amino acids. V lost 4 bases to trimming and J lost 5 bases; unmatched junction nucleotides: 12.